This T cell receptor (beta chain) was sequenced during a study of cytotoxic CD8 clonotypes in ibrutinib-treated CLL (dated by TCRdb to the early 2020s). In terms of the full investigation: The cohort included some 14 treatment-naive and 11 relapsed/refractory patients; some 18 were IGHV unmutated. Response samples were obtained after a median of 12 months of treatment, with a range of roughly 6 to 40 months. Responses were partial in some 24 patients and complete in 2; after median around 65 months follow-up, about 14 stayed in remission and roughly twelve progressed. Longitudinal samples were obtainable from 26 of the 86 participants in the trial. An average of approximately 260,000 productive templates and 94,082 productive rearrangements was obtained per sample. Cryopreserved peripheral blood mononuclear cells were obtained prior to treatment, at the time of response, and at either disease progression or sustained remission.

General study outcomes and caveats: Baseline clonality was found to be higher than that of age-matched healthy donors and was strongly correlated with circulating CD8+ T-cell counts. An increase in clonality was observed at ibrutinib response, with clonality remaining stable during sustained remission and falling back toward baseline at progression. Public clonotypes were found to be uncommon and were observed to contract or remain stable during treatment; the increase in clonality was shown to reflect expansion of private clonotypes at ibrutinib response. Sustained-remission and progressing patients did not have matched sampling times, and lymph node repertoires were not examined.

Each clonotype received, on average, approximately 9.9x coverage in deep resolution sequencing performed on a MiSeq, where the target depth lay between 1 in 1 million and 1 in 200,000 T cells. TCR beta libraries were generated with the immunoSEQ hsTCRB Kit. Turning to the authors' computational methods: Data were analyzed with ImmunoSEQ Data Assistant and ImmunoSEQ Analyzer, with V, D and J genes assigned per IMGT definitions. Clonality, with values ranging from 0 to 1, was calculated as one minus the normalized Shannon entropy of productive rearrangement frequencies. Public clonotype analysis was restricted to overrepresented clonotypes comprising at least 0.05% of each patient's repertoire. Repertoires from more than ten age-matched healthy donors in immuneACCESS were used as clonality controls. TCRdb retrieved this table from immuneACCESS and kept in-frame rearrangements only. Not all clones are present; in checked studies, unresolved V genes account for under half, and no reason is known for the remainder. Clone size and the V and J calls come from that table; the DNA yielded D and trimming. In all, the sample holds around 300,000 clones, and about 80% of those were seen once. The ten largest clones capture 6.5% to 8.5% of the sample.

Unmatched junction bases come to 3, with V trimmed by 0 bases and J by 0 bases. The cysteine opens and the phenylalanine closes a CDR3 of 18 amino acids. CDR3 DNA is the only sequence kept; it has 54 bases, read in frame from the first base. The germline V gene supplies CDR1 SGHDT and CDR2 YYEEEE. For TCR beta library preparation, roughly 2.1 micrograms of genomic DNA was extracted from cryopreserved PBMCs. Longitudinal blood samples from CLL patients receiving ibrutinib monotherapy were subjected to high-throughput TCR beta sequencing. The patients took part in an open-label, single-center phase 2 trial of ibrutinib monotherapy. To note about this clone: Its binding antigen is unknown. No much larger clonotype is one base removed from it; base qualities were not supplied.

The source material was PBMCs, sampled before ibrutinib treatment. This receptor chain uses TRBV5-6 and TRBJ2-7, with 16 bases aligning to TRBD2. This TCR came from a human donor with chronic lymphocytic leukemia. The DNA is TGTGCCAGCAGCTTGGTAGGGACTAGCGGGAGGGTCTCCTACGAGCAGTACTTC. Translated, this gives CASSLVGTSGRVSYEQYF.